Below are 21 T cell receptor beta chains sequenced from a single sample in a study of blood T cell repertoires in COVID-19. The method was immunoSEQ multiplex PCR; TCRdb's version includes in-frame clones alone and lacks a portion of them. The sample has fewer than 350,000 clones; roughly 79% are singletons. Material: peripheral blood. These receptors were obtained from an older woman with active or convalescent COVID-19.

Written as DNA, the CDR3 is TGTGCCAGCAGTCCGGGGTGGGAGCTGTTTTTT. Amino acids: CASSPGWELFF. V and J are TRBV9 and TRBJ2-2; weak D call: TRBD2 (5 bases). This CDR3 spans 11 amino acids. V lost 5 bases, J lost 9 bases, and 8 bases lay in between. CDR1 is SGDLS and CDR2 is YYNGEE in the germline V gene. The entire variable domain, with the rest obtained from reference TRBV9 and TRBJ2-2, is as follows: DSGVTQTPKHLITATGQRVTLRCSPRSGDLSVYWYQQSLDQGLQFLIQYYNGEERAKGNILERFSAQQFPDLHSELNLSSLELGDSALYFCASSPGWELFFGEGSRLTVL.

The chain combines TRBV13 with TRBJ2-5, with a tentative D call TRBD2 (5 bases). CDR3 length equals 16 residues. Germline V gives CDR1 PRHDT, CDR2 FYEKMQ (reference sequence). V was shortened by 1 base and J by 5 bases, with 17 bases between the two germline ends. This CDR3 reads CASSLVFARTGETQYF. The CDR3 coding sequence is TGTGCCAGCAGCTTAGTTTTTGCTAGGACGGGGGAGACCCAGTACTTC.

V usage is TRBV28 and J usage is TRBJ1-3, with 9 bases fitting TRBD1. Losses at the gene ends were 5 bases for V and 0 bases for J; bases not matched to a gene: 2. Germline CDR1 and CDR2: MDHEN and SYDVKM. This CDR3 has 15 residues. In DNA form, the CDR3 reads TGTGCCAGCAGTCCGGACAGGGGCTCTGGAAACACCATATATTTT. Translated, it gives CASSPDRGSGNTIYF.

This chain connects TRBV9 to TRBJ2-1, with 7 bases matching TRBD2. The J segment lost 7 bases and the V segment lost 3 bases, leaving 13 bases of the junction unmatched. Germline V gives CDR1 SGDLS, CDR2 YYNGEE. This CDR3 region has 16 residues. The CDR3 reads CASSAPVKAGQNEQFF. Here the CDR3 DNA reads TGTGCCAGCAGCGCGCCCGTTAAAGCGGGGCAAAATGAGCAGTTCTTC.

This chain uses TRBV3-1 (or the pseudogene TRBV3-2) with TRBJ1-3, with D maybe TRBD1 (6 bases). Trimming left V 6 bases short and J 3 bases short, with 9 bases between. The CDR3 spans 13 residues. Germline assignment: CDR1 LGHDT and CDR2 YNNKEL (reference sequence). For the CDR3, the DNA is TGTGCCAGCAGTACAGGGCTTGGAAACACCATATATTTT. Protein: CASSTGLGNTIYF.

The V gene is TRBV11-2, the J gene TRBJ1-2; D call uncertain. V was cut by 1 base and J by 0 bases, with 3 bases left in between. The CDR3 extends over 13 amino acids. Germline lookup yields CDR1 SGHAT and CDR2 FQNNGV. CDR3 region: CASSLASNYGYTF. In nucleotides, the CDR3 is TGTGCCAGCAGCTTAGCCTCTAACTATGGCTACACCTTC.

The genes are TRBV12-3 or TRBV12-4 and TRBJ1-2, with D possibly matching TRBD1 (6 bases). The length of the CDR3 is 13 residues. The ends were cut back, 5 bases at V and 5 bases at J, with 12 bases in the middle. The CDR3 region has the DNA TGTGCCAGCAGTCCACAGGGCTTTTATGGCTACACCTTC. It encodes CASSPQGFYGYTF.

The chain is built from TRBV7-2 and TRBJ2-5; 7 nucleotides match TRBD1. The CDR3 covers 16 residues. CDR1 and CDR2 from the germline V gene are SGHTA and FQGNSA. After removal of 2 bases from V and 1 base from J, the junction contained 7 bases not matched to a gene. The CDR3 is CASSLFGNRGQETQYF. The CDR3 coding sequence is TGTGCCAGCAGCTTATTCGGGAACAGGGGCCAAGAGACCCAGTACTTC.

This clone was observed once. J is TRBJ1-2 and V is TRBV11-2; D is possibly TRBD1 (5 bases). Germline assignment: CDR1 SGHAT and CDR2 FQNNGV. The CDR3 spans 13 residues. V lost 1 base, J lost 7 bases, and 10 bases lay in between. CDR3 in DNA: TGTGCCAGCAGCTTAGTGGTCAGGGCTGGCTACACCTTC. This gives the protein CASSLVVRAGYTF.

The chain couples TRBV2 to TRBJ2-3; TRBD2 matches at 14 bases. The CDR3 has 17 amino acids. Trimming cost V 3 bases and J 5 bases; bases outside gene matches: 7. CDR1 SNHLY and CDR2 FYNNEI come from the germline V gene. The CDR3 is CASSERLAGGPKDTQYF. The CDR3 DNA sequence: TGTGCCAGCAGTGAGAGACTAGCGGGGGGGCCAAAAGATACGCAGTATTTT.

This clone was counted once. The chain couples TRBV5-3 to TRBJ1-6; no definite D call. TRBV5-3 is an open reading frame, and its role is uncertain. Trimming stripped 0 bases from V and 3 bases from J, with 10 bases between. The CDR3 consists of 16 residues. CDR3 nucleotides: TGTGCCAGAAGCTTGGAGTCGCAGGTCTATAATTCACCCCTCCACTTT. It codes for CARSLESQVYNSPLHF.

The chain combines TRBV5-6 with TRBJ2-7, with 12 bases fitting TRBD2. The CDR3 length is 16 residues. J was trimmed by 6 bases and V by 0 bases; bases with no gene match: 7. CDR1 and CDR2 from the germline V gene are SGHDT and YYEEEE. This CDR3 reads CASSLATSGGFSEQYF. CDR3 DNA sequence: TGTGCCAGCAGCTTGGCGACTAGCGGGGGTTTTTCCGAGCAGTACTTC.

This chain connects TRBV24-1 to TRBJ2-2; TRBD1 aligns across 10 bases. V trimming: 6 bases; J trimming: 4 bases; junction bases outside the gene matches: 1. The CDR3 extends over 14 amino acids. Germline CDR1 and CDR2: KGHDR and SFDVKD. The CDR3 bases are TGTGCCACCAGTCGGACAGGGGGCACCGGGGAGCTGTTTTTT. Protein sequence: CATSRTGGTGELFF.

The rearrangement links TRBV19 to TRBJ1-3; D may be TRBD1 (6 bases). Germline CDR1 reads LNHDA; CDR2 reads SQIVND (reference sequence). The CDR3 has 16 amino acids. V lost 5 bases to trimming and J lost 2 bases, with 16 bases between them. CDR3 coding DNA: TGTGCCAGTAGTGCATCCCGGGGACAAGCTGGAAACACCATATATTTT. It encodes CASSASRGQAGNTIYF.

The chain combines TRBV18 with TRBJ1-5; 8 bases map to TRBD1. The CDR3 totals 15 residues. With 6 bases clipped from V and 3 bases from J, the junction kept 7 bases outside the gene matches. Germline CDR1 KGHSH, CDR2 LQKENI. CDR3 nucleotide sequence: TGTGCCAGCTCCCCAGGGGGCGGCAACAATCAGCCCCAGCATTTT. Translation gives CASSPGGGNNQPQHF.

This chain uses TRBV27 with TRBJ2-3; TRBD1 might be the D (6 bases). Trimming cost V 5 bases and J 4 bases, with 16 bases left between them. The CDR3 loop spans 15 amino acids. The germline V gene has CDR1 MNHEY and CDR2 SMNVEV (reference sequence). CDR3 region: CASSTSGTTPDTQYF. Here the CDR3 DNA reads TGTGCCAGCAGTACCTCCGGGACAACCCCAGATACGCAGTATTTT.

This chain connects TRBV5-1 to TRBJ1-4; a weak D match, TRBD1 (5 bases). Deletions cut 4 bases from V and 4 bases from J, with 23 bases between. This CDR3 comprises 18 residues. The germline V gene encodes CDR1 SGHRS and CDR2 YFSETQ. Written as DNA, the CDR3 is TGCGCCAGCAGCCAGGCGATGACAGCCTCCTTAGTTAATGAAAAACTGTTTTTT. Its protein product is CASSQAMTASLVNEKLFF.

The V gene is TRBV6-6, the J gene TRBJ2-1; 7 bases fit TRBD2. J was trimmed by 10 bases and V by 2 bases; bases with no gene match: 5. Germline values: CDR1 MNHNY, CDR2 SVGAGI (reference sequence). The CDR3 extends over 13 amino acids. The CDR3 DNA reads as TGTGCCAGCAGTTACCTCCTCGGGGGGGAGCAGTTCTTC. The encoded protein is CASSYLLGGEQFF.

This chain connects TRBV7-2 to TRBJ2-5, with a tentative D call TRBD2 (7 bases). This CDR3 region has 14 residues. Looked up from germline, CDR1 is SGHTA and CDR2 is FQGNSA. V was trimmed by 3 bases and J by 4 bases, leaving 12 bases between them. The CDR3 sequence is CASSFRGGRETQYF. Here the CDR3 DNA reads TGTGCCAGCAGCTTCAGGGGAGGGCGAGAGACCCAGTACTTC.

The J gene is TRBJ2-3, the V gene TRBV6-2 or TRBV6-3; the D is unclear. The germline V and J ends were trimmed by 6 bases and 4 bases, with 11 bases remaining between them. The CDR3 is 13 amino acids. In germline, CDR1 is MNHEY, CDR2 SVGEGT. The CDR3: CASSIHLADTQYF. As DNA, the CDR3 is TGTGCCAGCAGCATCCATCTAGCAGATACGCAGTATTTT.

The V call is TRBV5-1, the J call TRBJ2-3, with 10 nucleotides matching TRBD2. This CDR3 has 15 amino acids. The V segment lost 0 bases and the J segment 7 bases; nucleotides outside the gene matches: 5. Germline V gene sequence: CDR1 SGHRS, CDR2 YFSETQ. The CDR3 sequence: CASSLGLAGVNTQYF. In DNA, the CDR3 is TGCGCCAGCAGCTTGGGGCTAGCGGGGGTGAATACGCAGTATTTT. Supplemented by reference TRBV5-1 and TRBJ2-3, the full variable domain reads KAGVTQTPRYLIKTRGQQVTLSCSPISGHRSVSWYQQTPGQGLQFLFEYFSETQRNKGNFPGRFSGRQFSNSRSEMNVSTLELGDSALYLCASSLGLAGVNTQYFGPGTRLTVL.